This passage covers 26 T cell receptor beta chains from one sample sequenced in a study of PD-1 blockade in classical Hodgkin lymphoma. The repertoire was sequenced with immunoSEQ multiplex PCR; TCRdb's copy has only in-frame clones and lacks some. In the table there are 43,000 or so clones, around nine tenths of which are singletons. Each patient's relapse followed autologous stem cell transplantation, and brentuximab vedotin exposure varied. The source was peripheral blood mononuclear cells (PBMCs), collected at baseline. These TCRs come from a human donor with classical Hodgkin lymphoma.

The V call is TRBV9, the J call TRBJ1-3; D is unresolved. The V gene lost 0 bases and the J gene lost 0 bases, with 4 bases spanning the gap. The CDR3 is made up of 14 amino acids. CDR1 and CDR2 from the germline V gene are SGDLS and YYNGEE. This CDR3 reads CASSVVSSGNTIYF. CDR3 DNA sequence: TGTGCCAGCAGCGTAGTCAGCTCTGGAAACACCATATATTTT.

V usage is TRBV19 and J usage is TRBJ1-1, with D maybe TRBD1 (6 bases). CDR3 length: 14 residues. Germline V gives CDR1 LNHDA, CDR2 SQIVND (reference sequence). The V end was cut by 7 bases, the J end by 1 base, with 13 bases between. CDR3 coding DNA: TGTGCCAGTACCCTCGGACAGAGGAACACTGAAGCTTTCTTT. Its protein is CASTLGQRNTEAFF.

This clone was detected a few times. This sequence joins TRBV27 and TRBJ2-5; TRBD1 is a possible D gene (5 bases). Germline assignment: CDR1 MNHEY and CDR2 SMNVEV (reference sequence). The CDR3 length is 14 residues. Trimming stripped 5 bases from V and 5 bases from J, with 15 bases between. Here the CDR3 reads CASSPLTQEETQYF. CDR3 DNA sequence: TGTGCCAGCAGTCCCCTAACACAGGAGGAGACCCAGTACTTC.

The CDR3 DNA sequence: TGTGCCAGCAGGGTCTCGACAGCTGGCACAGCCCTCCACTTT. Protein: CASRVSTAGTALHF. V and J are TRBV6-1 and TRBJ1-6, with D perhaps TRBD1 (5 bases). Trimming pared 6 bases from V and 14 bases from J, leaving 20 bases between. This CDR3 is 14 amino acids long. CDR1 and CDR2 from the germline V gene are MNHNS and SASEGT.

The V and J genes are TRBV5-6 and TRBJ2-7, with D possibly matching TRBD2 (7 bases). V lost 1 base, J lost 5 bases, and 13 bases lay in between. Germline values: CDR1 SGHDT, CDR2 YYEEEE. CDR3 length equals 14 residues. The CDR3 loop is CASSLTGGGDEQYF. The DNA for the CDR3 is TGTGCCAGCAGCTTGACGGGGGGCGGCGACGAGCAGTACTTC.

The CDR3 bases are TGTGCCAGCAGCTTGGTCCTGGGCAACACCGGGGAGCTGTTTTTT. This sequence encodes CASSLVLGNTGELFF. The chain couples TRBV5-8 to TRBJ2-2; the D is unclear. The germline V gene encodes CDR1 SGHTS and CDR2 YDEGEE. The CDR3 length is 15 residues. V gave up 0 bases and J gave up 2 bases, with 8 bases separating them.

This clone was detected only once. CDR3 DNA: TGCGCCAGCGGCTGGCAAGAGACCCAGTACTTC. Translating it yields CASGWQETQYF. The chain uses TRBV10-2 and TRBJ2-5; D remains unclear. The CDR3 is made up of 11 amino acids. Per the germline V gene, CDR1 is WSHSY and CDR2 is SAAADI. V was shortened by 8 bases and J by 2 bases, with 6 bases between the two germline ends.

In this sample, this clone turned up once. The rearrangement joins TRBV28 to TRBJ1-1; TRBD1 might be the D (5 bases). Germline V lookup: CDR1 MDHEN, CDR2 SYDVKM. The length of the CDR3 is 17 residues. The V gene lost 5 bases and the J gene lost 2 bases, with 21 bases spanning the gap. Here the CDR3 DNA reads TGTGCCAGCAGTCATCGGGGGGGAATTTACAGAAACACTGAAGCTTTCTTT. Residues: CASSHRGGIYRNTEAFF.

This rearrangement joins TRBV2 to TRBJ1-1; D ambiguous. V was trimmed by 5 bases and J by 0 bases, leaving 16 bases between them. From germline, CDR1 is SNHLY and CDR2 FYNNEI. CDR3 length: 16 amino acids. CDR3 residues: CASSPPIDSMNTEAFF. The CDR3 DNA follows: TGTGCCAGCAGTCCCCCAATTGATAGCATGAACACTGAAGCTTTCTTT.

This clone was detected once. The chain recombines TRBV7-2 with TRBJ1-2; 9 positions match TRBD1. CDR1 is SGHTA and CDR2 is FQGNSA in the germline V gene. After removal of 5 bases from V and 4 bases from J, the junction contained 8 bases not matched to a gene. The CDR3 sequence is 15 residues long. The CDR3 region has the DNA TGTGCCAGCAGCCTGGGACAGGGCAGAAGCTATGGCTACACCTTC. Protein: CASSLGQGRSYGYTF. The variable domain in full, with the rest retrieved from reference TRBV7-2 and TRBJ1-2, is GAGVSQSPSNKVTEKGKDVELRCDPISGHTALYWYRQSLGQGLEFLIYFQGNSAPDKSGLPSDRFSAERTGGSVSTLTIQRTQQEDSAVYLCASSLGQGRSYGYTFGSGTRLTVV.

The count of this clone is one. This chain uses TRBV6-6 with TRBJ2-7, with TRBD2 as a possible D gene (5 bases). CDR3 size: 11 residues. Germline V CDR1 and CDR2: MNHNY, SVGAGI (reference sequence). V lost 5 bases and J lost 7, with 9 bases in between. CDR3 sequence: CASSATGEQYF. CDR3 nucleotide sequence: TGTGCCAGCAGTGCCACGGGAGAGCAGTACTTC.

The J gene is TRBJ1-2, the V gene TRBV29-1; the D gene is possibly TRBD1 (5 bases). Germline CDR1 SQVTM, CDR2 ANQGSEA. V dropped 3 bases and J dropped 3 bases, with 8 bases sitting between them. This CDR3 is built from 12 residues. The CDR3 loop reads CSVDRVDYGYTF. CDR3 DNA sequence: TGCAGCGTTGACAGGGTGGACTATGGCTACACCTTC.

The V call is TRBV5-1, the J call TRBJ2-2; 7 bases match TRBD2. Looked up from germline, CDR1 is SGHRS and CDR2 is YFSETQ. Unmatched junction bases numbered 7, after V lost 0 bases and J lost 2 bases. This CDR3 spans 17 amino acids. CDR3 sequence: CASSLEGAGVNTGELFF. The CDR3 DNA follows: TGCGCCAGCAGCTTGGAAGGGGCGGGGGTCAACACCGGGGAGCTGTTTTTT.

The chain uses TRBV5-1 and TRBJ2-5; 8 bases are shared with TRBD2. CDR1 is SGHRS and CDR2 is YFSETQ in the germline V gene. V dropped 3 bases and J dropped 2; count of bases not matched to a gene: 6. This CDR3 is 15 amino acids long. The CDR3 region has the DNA TGCGCCAGCAGCTCCGGGACTAGGGAACAAGAGACCCAGTACTTC. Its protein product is CASSSGTREQETQYF. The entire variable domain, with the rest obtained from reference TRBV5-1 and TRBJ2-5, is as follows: KAGVTQTPRYLIKTRGQQVTLSCSPISGHRSVSWYQQTPGQGLQFLFEYFSETQRNKGNFPGRFSGRQFSNSRSEMNVSTLELGDSALYLCASSSGTREQETQYFGPGTRLLVL.

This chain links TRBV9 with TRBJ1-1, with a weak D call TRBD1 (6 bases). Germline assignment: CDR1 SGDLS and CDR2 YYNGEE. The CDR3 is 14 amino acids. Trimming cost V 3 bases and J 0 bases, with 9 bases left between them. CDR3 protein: CASSARDMNTEAFF. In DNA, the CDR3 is TGTGCCAGCAGCGCCCGGGACATGAACACTGAAGCTTTCTTT.

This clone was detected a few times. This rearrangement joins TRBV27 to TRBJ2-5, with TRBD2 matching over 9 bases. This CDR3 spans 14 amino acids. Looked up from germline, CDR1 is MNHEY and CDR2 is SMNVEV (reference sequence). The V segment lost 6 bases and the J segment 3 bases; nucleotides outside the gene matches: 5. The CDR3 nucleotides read TGTGCCAGCAGCCATCTAGCGGGAAAAGAGACCCAGTACTTC. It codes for CASSHLAGKETQYF.

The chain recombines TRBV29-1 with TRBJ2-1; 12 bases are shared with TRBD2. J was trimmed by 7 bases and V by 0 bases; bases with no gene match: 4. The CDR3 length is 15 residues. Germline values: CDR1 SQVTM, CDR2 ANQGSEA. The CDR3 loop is CSVEDPTSGRNEQFF. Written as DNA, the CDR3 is TGCAGCGTTGAAGATCCAACTAGCGGGAGGAATGAGCAGTTCTTC.

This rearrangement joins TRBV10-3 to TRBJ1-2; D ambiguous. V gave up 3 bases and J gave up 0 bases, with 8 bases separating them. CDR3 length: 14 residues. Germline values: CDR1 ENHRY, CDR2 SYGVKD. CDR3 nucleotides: TGTGCCATCAGTGACAGCAAAACTAACTATGGCTACACCTTC. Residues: CAISDSKTNYGYTF.

The CDR3 protein is CASSLYPGVAGHSYEQYF. In DNA form, the CDR3 reads TGTGCCAGCAGTTTATACCCGGGGGTAGCGGGCCACTCGTACGAGCAGTACTTC. The chain has TRBV28 and TRBJ2-7, with 7 bases aligning to TRBD2. The V gene end was trimmed by 1 base and the J gene end by 4 bases; junction bases not matched to a gene: 16. The CDR3 runs 18 residues. The germline gives CDR1 MDHEN, CDR2 SYDVKM.

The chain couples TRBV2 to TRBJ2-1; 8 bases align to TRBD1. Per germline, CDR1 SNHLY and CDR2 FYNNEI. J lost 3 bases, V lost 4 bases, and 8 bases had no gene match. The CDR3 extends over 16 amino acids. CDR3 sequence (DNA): TGTGCCAGCAGTGCGACCGGGACAGGAAGCTACAATGAGCAGTTCTTC. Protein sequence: CASSATGTGSYNEQFF.

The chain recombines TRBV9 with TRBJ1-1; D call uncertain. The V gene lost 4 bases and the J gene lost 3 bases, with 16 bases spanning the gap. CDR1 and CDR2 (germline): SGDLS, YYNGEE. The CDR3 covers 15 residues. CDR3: CASSLGRSRDTEAFF. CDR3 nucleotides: TGTGCCAGCAGCCTCGGGCGGTCGAGGGACACTGAAGCTTTCTTT.

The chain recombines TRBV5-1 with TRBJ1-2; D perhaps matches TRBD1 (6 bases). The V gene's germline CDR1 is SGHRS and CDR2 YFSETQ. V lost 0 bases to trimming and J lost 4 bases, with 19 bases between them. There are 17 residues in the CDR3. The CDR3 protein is CASSLEGGSFRGYGYTF. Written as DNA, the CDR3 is TGCGCCAGCAGCTTGGAGGGGGGGTCCTTTAGAGGCTATGGCTACACCTTC.

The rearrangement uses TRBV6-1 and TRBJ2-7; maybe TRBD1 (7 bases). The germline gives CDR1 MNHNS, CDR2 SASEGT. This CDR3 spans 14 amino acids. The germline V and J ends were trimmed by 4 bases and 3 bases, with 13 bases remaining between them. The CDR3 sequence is CASSGGRGVYEQYF. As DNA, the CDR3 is TGTGCCAGCAGTGGAGGCAGGGGGGTCTACGAGCAGTACTTC.

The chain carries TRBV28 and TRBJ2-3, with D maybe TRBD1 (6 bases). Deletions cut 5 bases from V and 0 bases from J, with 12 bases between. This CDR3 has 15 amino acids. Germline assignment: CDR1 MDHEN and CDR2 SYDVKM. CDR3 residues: CASSLPQGSTDTQYF. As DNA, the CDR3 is TGTGCCAGCAGTCTACCACAGGGAAGCACAGATACGCAGTATTTT.

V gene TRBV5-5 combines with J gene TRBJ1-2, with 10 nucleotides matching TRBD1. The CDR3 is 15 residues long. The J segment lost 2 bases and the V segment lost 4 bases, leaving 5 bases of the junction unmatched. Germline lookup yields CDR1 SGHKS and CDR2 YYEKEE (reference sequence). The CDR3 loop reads CASSTLGQGNYGYTF. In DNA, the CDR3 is TGTGCCAGCAGCACCCTGGGACAGGGGAACTATGGCTACACCTTC.

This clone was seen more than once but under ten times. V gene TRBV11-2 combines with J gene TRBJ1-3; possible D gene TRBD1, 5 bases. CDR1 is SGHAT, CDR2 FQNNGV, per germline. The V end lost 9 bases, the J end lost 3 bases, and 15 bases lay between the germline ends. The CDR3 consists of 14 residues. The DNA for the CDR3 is TGTGCCAGTAGCCCCCAGGGATTTGGAAACACCATATATTTT. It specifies CASSPQGFGNTIYF.